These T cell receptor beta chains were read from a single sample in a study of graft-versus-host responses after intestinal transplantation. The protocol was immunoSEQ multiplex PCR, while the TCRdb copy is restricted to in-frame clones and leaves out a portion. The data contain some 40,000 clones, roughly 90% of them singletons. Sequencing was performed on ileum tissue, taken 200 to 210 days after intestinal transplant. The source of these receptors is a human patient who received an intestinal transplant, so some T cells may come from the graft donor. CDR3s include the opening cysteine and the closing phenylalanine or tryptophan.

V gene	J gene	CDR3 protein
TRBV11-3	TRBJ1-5	CASSLSNQPQHF
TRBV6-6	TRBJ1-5	CAAANPNQPQHF
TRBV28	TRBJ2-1	CASKLAGPSYNEQFF
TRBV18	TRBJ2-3	CASSPTGTTDTQYF
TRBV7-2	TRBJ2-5	CASSLGRTETQYF
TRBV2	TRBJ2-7	CASSELYEQYF
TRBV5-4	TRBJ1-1	CASSLTSYGTEAFF
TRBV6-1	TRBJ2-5	CASSVDREETQYF
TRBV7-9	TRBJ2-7	CASSLITGAEQYF
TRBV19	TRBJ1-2	CASTAGTGNGYTF
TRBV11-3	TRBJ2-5	CASSLEGTAEETQYF